Below, 26 T cell receptor beta chains from the same sample are listed, as sequenced in a study of PD-1 blockade in classical Hodgkin lymphoma (TCRdb year 2020). The sample's time point label, in plain terms: cycle 1 day 1 (C1D1), immediately before nivolumab initiation. Relapse after autologous stem cell transplantation had occurred in all trial patients, and cohorts A, B and C were distinguished by prior brentuximab vedotin exposure. Preparation of the library involved the immunoSEQ multiplex PCR assay. The immuneACCESS repertoire file appears here via TCRdb, limited to in-frame rearrangements. These files lack a portion of the clones; in checked studies, under half of the deficit traces to unresolved V genes, and the cause of the others is not known. The sample table shows about 86,000 clones, and roughly 89% are seen once. Under 25% of the sample comes from the top ten. Sequencing was performed on peripheral blood mononuclear cells (PBMCs), taken at baseline. These receptors were taken from a human donor with classical Hodgkin lymphoma.

This clone has just one count. The CDR3 sequence is CATRVGTLEAFF. CDR3 nucleotide sequence: TGTGCCACCCGGGTGGGGACCCTTGAAGCTTTCTTT. This chain uses TRBV19 with TRBJ1-1, with D perhaps TRBD1 (5 bases). The CDR3 sequence is 12 residues long. Germline CDR1 LNHDA, CDR2 SQIVND (reference sequence). V was clipped by 10 bases and J by 7 bases, with 16 bases between them.

The chain carries TRBV5-6 and TRBJ2-2; weak D call: TRBD1 (5 bases). V shed 0 bases and J shed 8 bases, with 11 bases lying between them. CDR3 length: 14 amino acids. Germline CDR1 and CDR2: SGHDT and YYEEEE. The CDR3 DNA follows: TGTGCCAGCAGCTTGGTAAGGGGATCGGGGGAGCTGTTTTTT. Protein sequence: CASSLVRGSGELFF.

The chain uses TRBV19 and TRBJ2-7; 9 nucleotides match TRBD1. CDR1 LNHDA and CDR2 SQIVND come from the germline V gene (reference sequence). V lost 3 bases to trimming and J lost 0 bases; unmatched junction nucleotides: 3. This CDR3 has 15 amino acids. The CDR3 nucleotides read TGTGCCAGTAGTATGGGGACAGGGTCCTCCTACGAGCAGTACTTC. It encodes CASSMGTGSSYEQYF. Full variable domain (outside the CDR3, taken from reference TRBV19 and TRBJ2-7): DGGITQSPKYLFRKEGQNVTLSCEQNLNHDAMYWYRQDPGQGLRLIYYSQIVNDFQKGDIAEGYSVSREKKESFPLTVTSAQKNPTAFYLCASSMGTGSSYEQYFGPGTRLTVT.

This chain joins TRBV30 and TRBJ1-5, with D unclear. With 0 bases removed from V and 0 bases from J, the gap between germline ends came to 9 bases. There are 15 residues in the CDR3. Germline V CDR1 and CDR2: GTSNPN, SVGIG (reference sequence). The CDR3 sequence is CAWSVRTASNQPQHF. The CDR3 coding sequence is TGTGCCTGGAGTGTACGGACGGCTAGCAATCAGCCCCAGCATTTT.

The chain uses TRBV10-3 and TRBJ1-5; TRBD1 might be the D (5 bases). V lost 4 bases and J 7 bases, leaving 14 bases between the germline ends. This CDR3 comprises 14 residues. Per germline, CDR1 ENHRY and CDR2 SYGVKD. The CDR3 DNA reads TGTGCCATCAGTGGGGCTTCGAAGGGGCAGCCCCAGCATTTT. This gives the protein CAISGASKGQPQHF.

The J gene is TRBJ2-3, the V gene TRBV19, with D tentatively TRBD1 (6 bases). V lost 3 bases to trimming and J lost 6 bases, with 10 bases between them. The CDR3 covers 13 residues. Germline V CDR1 and CDR2: LNHDA, SQIVND (reference sequence). CDR3 nucleotide sequence: TGTGCCAGTAGTATGGGACACGGTGATACGCAGTATTTT. It translates to CASSMGHGDTQYF.

The chain recombines TRBV6-5 with TRBJ2-1, with D tentatively TRBD2 (6 bases). This CDR3 region has 16 residues. The germline V gene has CDR1 MNHEY and CDR2 SVGAGI. The ends were cut back, 2 bases at V and 3 bases at J, with 14 bases in the middle. CDR3 bases: TGTGCCAGCAGTTACGCAGAGGGACTGGGCTACAATGAGCAGTTCTTC. Amino acid sequence: CASSYAEGLGYNEQFF.

V and J are TRBV30 and TRBJ2-2; 7 positions agree with TRBD2. Germline V gene data show CDR1 as GTSNPN and CDR2 as SVGIG (reference sequence). The CDR3 runs to 15 residues. CDR3 in amino acids: CARGTSSGNTGELFF. CDR3 in DNA: TGTGCTCGGGGAACGTCTAGCGGGAACACCGGGGAGCTGTTTTTT.

This clone appeared a single time. The chain recombines TRBV4-3 with TRBJ2-1; D tentatively reads TRBD1 or TRBD2 (5 bases each). Per the germline V gene, CDR1 is LGHNA and CDR2 is YSLEER. Trimming removed 0 bases at V and 0 bases at J, with 9 bases between. The CDR3 is made up of 16 amino acids. DNA of the CDR3: TGCGCCAGCAGCCAAGATGCAGGGAGCTCCTACAATGAGCAGTTCTTC. It is translated as CASSQDAGSSYNEQFF.

This clone was detected once. The V and J genes are TRBV5-1 and TRBJ1-2; D ambiguous. The germline V gene has CDR1 SGHRS and CDR2 YFSETQ. The V end lost 1 base, the J end lost 3 bases, and 16 bases lay between the germline ends. The length of the CDR3 is 16 residues. The CDR3 DNA reads as TGCGCCAGCAGCTTGAACAGCCCGGCAAGTTACTATGGCTACACCTTC. As protein: CASSLNSPASYYGYTF.

This clone was seen just once. The chain joins TRBV5-1 to TRBJ2-2, with D uncertain. V was pared by 4 bases and J by 0 bases, with 7 bases between. Germline V gene sequence: CDR1 SGHRS, CDR2 YFSETQ. This CDR3 contains 14 residues. This CDR3 reads CASSQTANTGELFF. The CDR3 nucleotides read TGCGCCAGCAGCCAGACCGCGAACACCGGGGAGCTGTTTTTT.

The gene calls are TRBV6-1 and TRBJ2-1; 9 positions match TRBD2. V gave up 0 bases and J gave up 9 bases; unmatched junction bases: 12. CDR1 and CDR2 from the germline V gene are MNHNS and SASEGT. The CDR3 is made up of 17 amino acids. The CDR3 DNA follows: TGTGCCAGCAGTGAAGCGGCCTTTAGCGGGAGTGGGAGTGAGCAGTTCTTC. This translates into CASSEAAFSGSGSEQFF.

This clone appeared once. The V and J genes are TRBV5-8 and TRBJ1-3; D is possibly TRBD1 (5 bases). Germline-derived CDR1 and CDR2 are SGHTS and YDEGEE. V was shortened by 4 bases and J by 9 bases, with 8 bases between the two germline ends. CDR3 size: 11 residues. CDR3 nucleotides: TGTGCCAGCAGCCCGGGGACCACCATATATTTT. It yields the protein CASSPGTTIYF.

CDR3 residues: CASSPPERATQYF. CDR3 bases: TGTGCCAGCTCACCACCGGAGAGGGCTACGCAGTATTTT. The chain is built from TRBV18 and TRBJ2-3, with D possibly being TRBD2 (5 bases). Trimming removed 0 bases at V and 8 bases at J, with 9 bases between. Germline CDR1 and CDR2: KGHSH and LQKENI. This CDR3 spans 13 amino acids.

On this clone: This CDR3 is also generated by other DNA sequences in the sample. The rearrangement links TRBV7-2 to TRBJ2-1; TRBD2 matches at 11 bases. Trimming at V came to 5 bases and at J to 4 bases, leaving 4 bases not matched to a gene. CDR1 is SGHTA and CDR2 is FQGNSA in the germline V gene. This CDR3 has 15 residues. DNA for the CDR3: TGTGCCAGCAGCCGGACTAGCGGGCCTTACAATGAGCAGTTCTTC. Translating it yields CASSRTSGPYNEQFF.

V gene TRBV5-6 combines with J gene TRBJ1-1, with D hard to call. Germline assignment: CDR1 SGHDT and CDR2 YYEEEE. V was shortened by 3 bases and J by 0 bases, with 12 bases between the two germline ends. The CDR3 loop spans 15 amino acids. The CDR3, as DNA: TGTGCCAGCAGCTCCCGGTCCCTTATGAACACTGAAGCTTTCTTT. Amino acids: CASSSRSLMNTEAFF.

The chain couples TRBV4-2 to TRBJ2-7; tentatively, D is TRBD2 (5 bases). This CDR3 region has 19 residues. V lost 3 bases to trimming and J lost 5 bases, with 29 bases between them. Germline V CDR1 and CDR2: LGHNA, YNFKEQ. The DNA for the CDR3 is TGTGCCAGCAGCCAGGGCATACCAATAATTGAGGGCCCCCAGGACGAGCAGTACTTC. Amino acid sequence: CASSQGIPIIEGPQDEQYF.

The J gene is TRBJ2-1, the V gene TRBV19, with 8 bases lining up with TRBD1. The CDR3 loop spans 14 amino acids. J gave up 1 base and V 6 bases, and 2 bases lay outside the gene matches. From germline, CDR1 is LNHDA and CDR2 SQIVND (reference sequence). This CDR3 reads CASRRDRSYNEQFF. CDR3 in DNA: TGTGCCAGTAGACGGGACAGGTCCTACAATGAGCAGTTCTTC.

A few counts support this clone. This sequence joins TRBV7-2 and TRBJ2-1; 11 nucleotides match TRBD2. CDR3 length: 15 amino acids. Germline CDR1 reads SGHTA; CDR2 reads FQGNSA. V lost 5 bases and J lost 5; bases outside the gene matches: 5. CDR3 sequence: CASSATSGRHNEQFF. The DNA of the CDR3 is TGTGCCAGCAGCGCCACTAGCGGGAGACACAATGAGCAGTTCTTC.

This chain uses TRBV4-2 with TRBJ2-5, with TRBD2 matching over 12 bases. The CDR3 runs to 19 residues. Looked up from germline, CDR1 is LGHNA and CDR2 is YNFKEQ. Trimming took 0 bases from V and 5 from J; bases not matched to a gene: 13. For the CDR3, the DNA is TGTGCCAGCAGCCAAGATTCCCTAGCGGGAGGGCCAGGACGGGAGACCCAGTACTTC. Translating gives CASSQDSLAGGPGRETQYF.

The chain is built from TRBV5-4 and TRBJ1-1, with D maybe TRBD1 (6 bases). The CDR3 is 15 amino acids. V lost 6 bases to trimming and J lost 0 bases, with 15 bases between them. Germline CDR1 is SGHNT and CDR2 is YYREEE (reference sequence). As DNA, the CDR3 is TGTGCCAGCATTCCCCAGGGGCGGGTGAACACTGAAGCTTTCTTT. Amino acid sequence: CASIPQGRVNTEAFF.

The chain joins TRBV5-1 to TRBJ1-2; no clear D gene. V lost 2 bases and J lost 4, with 15 bases in between. Germline assignment: CDR1 SGHRS and CDR2 YFSETQ. The length of the CDR3 is 15 residues. The CDR3 DNA is TGCGCCAGCAGCTTAGAGGGAAACCCTTTCTATGGCTACACCTTC. Translation: CASSLEGNPFYGYTF.

The rearrangement links TRBV25-1 to TRBJ2-7; 9 bases line up with TRBD2. V shed 6 bases, J shed 3 bases, and the junction held 15 bases outside the gene matches. Germline V gene data show CDR1 as MGHDK and CDR2 as SYGVNS. The CDR3 length is 17 residues. Here the CDR3 reads CASSDKPLSGRIYEQYF. The CDR3 DNA follows: TGTGCCAGCAGCGATAAACCCCTAAGCGGGAGGATCTACGAGCAGTACTTC.

The chain carries TRBV23-1 and TRBJ2-4, with D possibly matching TRBD1 (6 bases). TRBV23-1 is an open reading frame whose function is uncertain. The CDR3 has 17 residues. The V gene lost 8 bases and the J gene lost 2 bases, with 22 bases spanning the gap. The CDR3 bases are TGCGCCAGCCGCATCAACGAGCAGGGGTTAACCAAAAACATTCAGTACTTC. It codes for CASRINEQGLTKNIQYF.

The chain has TRBV11-2 and TRBJ1-3; 9 positions agree with TRBD1. V dropped 1 base and J dropped 1; count of bases not matched to a gene: 2. The CDR3 spans 16 residues. CDR1 is SGHAT, CDR2 FQNNGV, per germline. The CDR3: CASSLGDRASGNTIYF. CDR3 bases: TGTGCCAGCAGCTTAGGGGACAGGGCTTCTGGAAACACCATATATTTT. Complete variable domain (other parts from reference TRBV11-2 and TRBJ1-3): EAGVAQSPRYKIIEKRQSVAFWCNPISGHATLYWYQQILGQGPKLLIQFQNNGVVDDSQLPKDRFSAERLKGVDSTLKIQPAKLEDSAVYLCASSLGDRASGNTIYFGEGSWLTVV.

This clone was recorded a few times. The chain joins TRBV5-1 to TRBJ1-4; D uncertain. V was trimmed by 5 bases and J by 3 bases, leaving 14 bases between them. In germline, CDR1 is SGHRS, CDR2 YFSETQ. The CDR3 is 15 amino acids. The CDR3 sequence is CASRSEAAANEKLFF. CDR3 nucleotide sequence: TGCGCCAGCAGAAGTGAGGCGGCGGCTAATGAAAAACTGTTTTTT.